The 10 T cell receptor beta chains below come from one sample, sequenced in a study of PD-1 blockade in classical Hodgkin lymphoma. Time point meaning: newly diagnosed, previously untreated cHL patient sample. Measured with immunoSEQ multiplex PCR; TCRdb has only the in-frame clones, and not every one. The data show 17,000 or so clones, more than 80% seen once. The sequenced sample consisted of peripheral blood mononuclear cells (PBMCs). These receptors were collected from a human donor with classical Hodgkin lymphoma.

J is TRBJ1-6 and V is TRBV27; D is unresolved. V lost 5 bases, J lost 8 bases, and 13 bases lay in between. Germline V lookup: CDR1 MNHEY, CDR2 SMNVEV (reference sequence). This CDR3 region has 14 residues. The CDR3: CASSRHGGDSPLHF. The DNA of the CDR3 is TGTGCCAGCAGTCGACATGGCGGCGATTCACCCCTCCACTTT.

The V gene is TRBV30, the J gene TRBJ2-1, with 7 bases that match TRBD2. V lost 4 bases and J lost 0; bases outside the gene matches: 3. Germline V gene data show CDR1 as GTSNPN and CDR2 as SVGIG (reference sequence). The CDR3 covers 14 residues. CDR3 bases: TGTGCCTGGAATCTAGCGGTCTCCTACAATGAGCAGTTCTTC. Translated, it gives CAWNLAVSYNEQFF. Together with reference TRBV30 and TRBJ2-1, the CDR3 gives the full variable domain: SQTIHQWPATLVQPVGSPLSLECTVEGTSNPNLYWYRQAAGRGLQLLFYSVGIGQISSEVPQNLSASRPQDRQFILSSKKLLLSDSGFYLCAWNLAVSYNEQFFGPGTRLTVL.

The rearrangement uses TRBV9 and TRBJ2-3; 9 positions match TRBD2. This CDR3 contains 16 residues. Germline V gives CDR1 SGDLS, CDR2 YYNGEE. The V gene end was trimmed by 2 bases and the J gene end by 4 bases; junction bases not matched to a gene: 8. In nucleotides, the CDR3 is TGTGCCAGCAGCGTTGTGGGCGGGAGGGGGGCAGATACGCAGTATTTT. It is translated as CASSVVGGRGADTQYF. Filled out from reference TRBV9 and TRBJ2-3, the complete variable domain reads DSGVTQTPKHLITATGQRVTLRCSPRSGDLSVYWYQQSLDQGLQFLIQYYNGEERAKGNILERFSAQQFPDLHSELNLSSLELGDSALYFCASSVVGGRGADTQYFGPGTRLTVL.

In its sample, this clone ranks as large. This chain links TRBV6-1 with TRBJ2-3, with 10 bases that match TRBD1. J gave up 3 bases and V 7 bases, and 4 bases lay outside the gene matches. The CDR3 loop spans 14 amino acids. Looked up from germline, CDR1 is MNHNS and CDR2 is SASEGT. In DNA, the CDR3 is TGTGCCAGCATGGACAGGGGGAGGACAGATACGCAGTATTTT. It specifies CASMDRGRTDTQYF.

This chain uses TRBV7-2 with TRBJ2-7; D gene uncertain. CDR3 length: 13 amino acids. V lost 1 base and J lost 6, with 10 bases in between. Germline loops: CDR1 SGHTA, CDR2 FQGNSA. Written as DNA, the CDR3 is TGTGCCAGCAGCTTAGACCGTCCTAGCGAGCAGTACTTC. It translates to CASSLDRPSEQYF.

This sequence joins TRBV10-3 and TRBJ2-7; TRBD1 agrees at 8 bases. V dropped 4 bases and J dropped 2; count of bases not matched to a gene: 7. Germline values: CDR1 ENHRY, CDR2 SYGVKD. The CDR3 extends over 15 amino acids. In DNA form, the CDR3 reads TGTGCCATCAGTGGTGGACAGGGAAATCCCTACGAGCAGTACTTC. Translation gives CAISGGQGNPYEQYF.

The chain links TRBV6-5 to TRBJ1-1; D remains ambiguous. Germline V gene lookup returns CDR1 MNHEY and CDR2 SVGAGI. V was pared by 0 bases and J by 1 base, with 12 bases between. The CDR3 is made up of 16 amino acids. Written as DNA, the CDR3 is TGTGCCAGCAGTTACTCGTATACCTGGGGGAACACTGAAGCTTTCTTT. Amino acid sequence: CASSYSYTWGNTEAFF.

The rearrangement uses TRBV9 and TRBJ2-3, with D maybe TRBD2 (5 bases). The V and J ends lost 0 bases and 1 base respectively, with 18 bases between them. Germline assignment: CDR1 SGDLS and CDR2 YYNGEE. The CDR3 totals 18 residues. The CDR3 bases are TGTGCCAGCAGCGTAGTCCCCCACCTAGCCGCTGGCACAGATACGCAGTATTTT. Amino acids: CASSVVPHLAAGTDTQYF.

The chain employs TRBV27 and TRBJ2-3; D may be TRBD2 (5 bases). Deletions cut 7 bases from V and 6 bases from J, with 8 bases between. Germline CDR1 reads MNHEY; CDR2 reads SMNVEV (reference sequence). This CDR3 spans 11 amino acids. CDR3: CASIGVDTQYF. CDR3 nucleotide sequence: TGTGCCAGCATCGGGGTGGATACGCAGTATTTT.

This clone has just a few counts. This chain links TRBV30 with TRBJ1-6; D is undetermined. V lost 0 bases and J lost 11, with 8 bases in between. The germline gives CDR1 GTSNPN, CDR2 SVGIG (reference sequence). There are 12 residues in the CDR3. CDR3 amino acids: CAWSVRDPPLHF. In nucleotides, the CDR3 is TGTGCCTGGAGTGTACGGGATCCACCCCTCCACTTT.